This T cell receptor (beta chain) was observed in a study of blood T cell repertoires in COVID-19. Authors' analysis steps: Amplification from reference gene primers served as the basis for estimated nucleated cell counts. Measured with immunoSEQ multiplex PCR; TCRdb has only the in-frame clones, and not every one. V and J calls and clone size are as listed in that table; D and trimming were resolved from the DNA. Found here are 100,000 or so clones, about 90% of them singletons; the top ten hold roughly 17%. After removal of 0 bases from V and 2 bases from J, the junction contained 3 bases not matched to a gene. The CDR3 has 15 amino acids. Germline V CDR1 and CDR2: MGHRA, YSYEKL.

The receptor was derived from a man aged 45-65 years with acute or convalescent COVID-19. The V and J genes are TRBV4-1 and TRBJ1-2, with 7 positions matching TRBD1. The sample was peripheral blood. The CDR3 sequence: CASSQDSQGNYGYTF. CDR3 nucleotides: TGCGCCAGCAGCCAAGATTCACAGGGGAACTATGGCTACACCTTC.